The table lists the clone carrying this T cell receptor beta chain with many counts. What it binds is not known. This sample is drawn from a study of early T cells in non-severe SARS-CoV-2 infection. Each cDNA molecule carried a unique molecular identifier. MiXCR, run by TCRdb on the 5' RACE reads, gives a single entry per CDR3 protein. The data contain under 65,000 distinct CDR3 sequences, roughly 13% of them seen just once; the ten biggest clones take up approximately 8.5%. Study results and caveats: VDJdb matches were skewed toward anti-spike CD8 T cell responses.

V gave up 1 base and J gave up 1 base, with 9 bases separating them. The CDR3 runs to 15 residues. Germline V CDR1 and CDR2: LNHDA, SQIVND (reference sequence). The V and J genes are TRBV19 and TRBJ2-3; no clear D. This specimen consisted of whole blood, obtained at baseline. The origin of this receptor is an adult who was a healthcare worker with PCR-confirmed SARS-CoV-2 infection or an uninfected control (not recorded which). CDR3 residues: CASSIAASRTDTQYF. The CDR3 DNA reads TGTGCCAGTAGTATAGCGGCTTCCCGCACAGATACGCAGTATTTT.